Listed below are T cell receptor beta chains from one sample, sequenced in a study of cytomegalovirus exposure and HLA in healthy donors. The protocol was immunoSEQ multiplex PCR, while the TCRdb copy is restricted to in-frame clones and leaves out a portion. The sample has around 45,000 clones; roughly half are singletons. The material sequenced was PBMCs. The receptor set was obtained from a man aged 60-69 years in good health and CMV-seronegative. Each CDR3 is given with its conserved first and last residue. Each record gives: V gene, J gene, clone size, CDR3 length, CDR3 protein. Some rows have no size entry. The others give once, few or many, or a class for an expanded clone.

V: TRBV25-1
J: TRBJ2-1
size: few
length: 14
CDR3: CASSAQGRNNEQFF

V: TRBV27
J: TRBJ2-1
size: medium-sized
length: 14
CDR3: CASQGDGAYNEQFF

V: TRBV7-2
J: TRBJ2-1
size: .
length: 15
CDR3: CASTPDRRPYNEQFF

V: TRBV7-9
J: TRBJ2-4
size: .
length: 14
CDR3: CASSSSETSDPPYF

V: TRBV5-6
J: TRBJ2-1
size: once
length: 13
CDR3: CASSQDADSGQFF

V: TRBV4-2
J: TRBJ2-7
size: .
length: 17
CDR3: CASSQERSGGDPYEQYF

V: TRBV10-3
J: TRBJ2-3
size: .
length: 15
CDR3: CAISETGTFTDTQYF

V: TRBV6-1
J: TRBJ2-6
size: medium-sized
length: 15
CDR3: CASTLAASGANVLTF

V: TRBV7-9
J: TRBJ2-5
size: few
length: 16
CDR3: CASSRPGGRSMETQYF

V: TRBV25-1
J: TRBJ2-5
size: .
length: 14
CDR3: CASGGRVRGETQYF

V: TRBV14
J: TRBJ2-7
size: .
length: 16
CDR3: CASSPLGGRNDYEQYF

V: TRBV5-1
J: TRBJ2-1
size: once
length: 14
CDR3: CASSLEQGFREQFF

V: TRBV4-2
J: TRBJ2-7
size: .
length: 17
CDR3: CASSQAQTSGNPYEQYF

V: TRBV9
J: TRBJ2-3
size: few
length: 15
CDR3: CASSVTSGSTDTQYF

V: TRBV7-2
J: TRBJ2-5
size: .
length: 15
CDR3: CASSLELAGAETQYF

V: TRBV6-1
J: TRBJ1-4
size: .
length: 13
CDR3: CASSDTTNEKLFF

V: TRBV28
J: TRBJ2-1
size: .
length: 12
CDR3: CASSPIRNEQFF

V: TRBV29-1
J: TRBJ2-3
size: few
length: 15
CDR3: CSVGTSATFTDTQYF

V: TRBV30
J: TRBJ2-1
size: few
length: 13
CDR3: CAWSWGGGNEQFF

V: TRBV27
J: TRBJ2-3
size: .
length: 15
CDR3: CASSSHRRGTDTQYF

V: TRBV6-5
J: TRBJ1-4
size: once
length: 14
CDR3: CASSRDRVDEKLFF

V: TRBV6-5
J: TRBJ2-1
size: .
length: 14
CDR3: CASRRRANGNEQFF

V: TRBV9
J: TRBJ2-6
size: .
length: 15
CDR3: CASTEGALGANVLTF

V: TRBV6-4
J: TRBJ2-7
size: few
length: 12
CDR3: CAMLPTPLEQYF

V: TRBV29-1
J: TRBJ2-2
size: .
length: 15
CDR3: CSVEVGQGITGELFF

V: TRBV6-1
J: TRBJ2-3
size: .
length: 15
CDR3: CASGGLAGGTDTQYF

V: TRBV28
J: TRBJ1-2
size: .
length: 13
CDR3: CASSGVPRGGYTF

V: TRBV5-4
J: TRBJ2-7
size: .
length: 14
CDR3: CASSPAGVSNEQYF

V: TRBV27
J: TRBJ2-1
size: .
length: 13
CDR3: CASRKTGANEQFF

V: TRBV28
J: TRBJ1-1
size: .
length: 15
CDR3: CASSFFRLKNTEAFF

V: TRBV9
J: TRBJ1-3
size: .
length: 17
CDR3: CASSGTGQGFSGNTIYF

V: TRBV4-2
J: TRBJ1-4
size: few
length: 13
CDR3: CASSQAEQGKLFF

V: TRBV2
J: TRBJ1-5
size: .
length: 17
CDR3: CASSFRQGLSTIQPQHF

V: TRBV7-6
J: TRBJ2-5
size: .
length: 19
CDR3: CASSSVPGLAGGPAETQYF

V: TRBV7-2
J: TRBJ2-7
size: .
length: 14
CDR3: CASSVTTGSGEQYF

V: TRBV6-1
J: TRBJ2-3
size: once
length: 15
CDR3: CASSARESRADTQYF

V: TRBV14
J: TRBJ2-7
size: .
length: 13
CDR3: CASSPRTGTEQYF

V: TRBV27
J: TRBJ2-3
size: few
length: 15
CDR3: CASSIQGGWADTQYF

V: TRBV4-3
J: TRBJ2-3
size: .
length: 16
CDR3: CASSQELGGAANTQYF

V: TRBV30
J: TRBJ2-1
size: .
length: 15
CDR3: CAWSFKLAGYNEQFF

V: TRBV6-5
J: TRBJ1-1
size: .
length: 15
CDR3: CASSWTPDSYTEAFF

V: TRBV5-1
J: TRBJ1-1
size: .
length: 15
CDR3: CASSKATGGSYKAFF

V: TRBV28
J: TRBJ2-7
size: .
length: 13
CDR3: CASSRGGEDEQYF

V: TRBV4-1
J: TRBJ2-7
size: .
length: 15
CDR3: CASSQDSGRIYEQYF

V: TRBV25-1
J: TRBJ1-4
size: .
length: 14
CDR3: CASSDDRDAEKLFF

V: TRBV6-5
J: TRBJ1-2
size: few
length: 13
CDR3: CASSYVGQYGYTF

V: TRBV2
J: TRBJ1-1
size: .
length: 13
CDR3: CASKTGDYTEAFF

V: TRBV5-8
J: TRBJ1-2
size: .
length: 17
CDR3: CASSRRVNRGRGYGYTF

V: TRBV29-1
J: TRBJ1-1
size: .
length: 14
CDR3: CSVKWGQGNTEAFF

V: TRBV6-5
J: TRBJ2-7
size: .
length: 13
CDR3: CASRNTLLDEQYF

V: TRBV25-1
J: TRBJ2-7
size: .
length: 14
CDR3: CASSEVGGRYEQYF

V: TRBV6-5
J: TRBJ2-7
size: .
length: 14
CDR3: CASRGTGGSYEQYF